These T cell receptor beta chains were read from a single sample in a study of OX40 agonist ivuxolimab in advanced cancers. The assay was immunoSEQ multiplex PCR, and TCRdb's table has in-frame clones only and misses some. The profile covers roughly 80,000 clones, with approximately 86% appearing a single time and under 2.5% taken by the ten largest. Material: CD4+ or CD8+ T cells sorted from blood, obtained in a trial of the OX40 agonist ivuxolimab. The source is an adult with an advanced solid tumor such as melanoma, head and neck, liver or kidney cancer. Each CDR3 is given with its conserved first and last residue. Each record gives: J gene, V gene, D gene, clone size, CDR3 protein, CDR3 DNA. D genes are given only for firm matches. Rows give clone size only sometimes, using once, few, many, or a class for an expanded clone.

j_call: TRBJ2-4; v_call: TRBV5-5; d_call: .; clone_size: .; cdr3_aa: CASSRIRENQYF; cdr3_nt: TGTGCCAGCAGCCGTATAAGGGAGAATCAGTACTTC
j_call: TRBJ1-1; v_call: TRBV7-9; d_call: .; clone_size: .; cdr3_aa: CASSSQWGVKDEAFF; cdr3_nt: TGTGCCAGCAGCTCCCAATGGGGGGTTAAGGATGAAGCTTTCTTT
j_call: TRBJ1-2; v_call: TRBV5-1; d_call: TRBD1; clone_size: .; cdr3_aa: CASSLRGQGEIGDYGYTF; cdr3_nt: TGCGCCAGCAGCTTGCGGGGACAGGGGGAAATCGGCGACTATGGCTACACCTTC
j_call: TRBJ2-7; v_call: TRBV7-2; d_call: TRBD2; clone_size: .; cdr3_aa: CASKEVAGSYEQYF; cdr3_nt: TGTGCCAGCAAAGAAGTAGCGGGCTCCTACGAGCAGTACTTC
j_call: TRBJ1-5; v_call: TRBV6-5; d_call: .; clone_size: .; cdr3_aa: CASLERGNQPQHF; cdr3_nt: TGTGCCAGCCTCGAAAGGGGGAATCAGCCCCAGCATTTT
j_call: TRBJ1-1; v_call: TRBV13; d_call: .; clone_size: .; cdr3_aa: CASSFRAQGKSEAFF; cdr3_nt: TGTGCCAGCAGCTTTAGGGCACAGGGAAAGTCTGAAGCTTTCTTT
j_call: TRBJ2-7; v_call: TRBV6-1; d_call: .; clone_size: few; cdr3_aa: CASSEVTLRPFSYEQYF; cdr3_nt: TGTGCCAGCAGTGAAGTGACATTGAGGCCCTTTTCCTACGAGCAGTACTTC
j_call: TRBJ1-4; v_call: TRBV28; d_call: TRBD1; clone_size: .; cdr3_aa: CASSIRQGGNEKLFF; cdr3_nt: TGTGCCAGCAGCATAAGACAGGGGGGAAATGAAAAACTGTTTTTT
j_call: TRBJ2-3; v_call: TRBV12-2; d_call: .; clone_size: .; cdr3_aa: CASRPRDTSTDTQYF; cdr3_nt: TGTGCAAGTCGCCCCCGGGACACTAGCACAGATACGCAGTATTTT
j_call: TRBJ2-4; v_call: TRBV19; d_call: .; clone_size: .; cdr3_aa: CASSIPTSGNIQYF; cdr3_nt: TGTGCCAGTAGTATCCCGACTAGTGGGAACATTCAGTACTTC
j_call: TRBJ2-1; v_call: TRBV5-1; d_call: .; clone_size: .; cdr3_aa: CASNRGGAGYNEQFF; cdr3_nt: TGCGCCAGCAACAGAGGAGGAGCGGGTTACAATGAGCAGTTCTTC
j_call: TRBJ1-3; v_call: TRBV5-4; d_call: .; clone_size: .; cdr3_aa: CASSQDLSGNTIYF; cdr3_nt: TGTGCCAGCAGCCAGGACCTCTCTGGAAACACCATATATTTT
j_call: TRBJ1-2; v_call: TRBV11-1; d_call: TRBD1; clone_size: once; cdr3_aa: CASSHPQQGYYGYTF; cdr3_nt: TGTGCCAGCAGCCACCCCCAACAGGGGTACTATGGCTACACCTTC
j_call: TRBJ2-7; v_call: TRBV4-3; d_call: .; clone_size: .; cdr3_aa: CASSQQTGPYEQYF; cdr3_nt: TGCGCCAGCAGCCAGCAAACAGGGCCCTACGAGCAGTACTTC
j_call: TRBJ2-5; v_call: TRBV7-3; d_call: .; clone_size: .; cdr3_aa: CASRPIWGPEGETQYF; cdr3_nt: TGTGCCAGCAGACCGATATGGGGGCCCGAGGGAGAGACCCAGTACTTC
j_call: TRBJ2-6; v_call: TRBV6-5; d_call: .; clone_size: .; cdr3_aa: CATRVPGANVLTF; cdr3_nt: TGTGCCACCAGGGTCCCTGGGGCCAACGTCCTGACTTTC
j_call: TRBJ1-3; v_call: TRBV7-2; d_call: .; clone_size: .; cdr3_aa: CASSLGSHSGNTIYF; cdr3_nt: TGTGCCAGCAGCTTAGGGTCCCACTCTGGAAACACCATATATTTT
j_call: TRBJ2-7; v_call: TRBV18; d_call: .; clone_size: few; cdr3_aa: CASSPGRRRFGEQYF; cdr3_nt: TGTGCCAGCTCACCGGGACGCAGGAGGTTTGGTGAGCAGTACTTC
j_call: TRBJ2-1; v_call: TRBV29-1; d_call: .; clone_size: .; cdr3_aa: CSVAHREMKFF; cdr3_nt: TGCAGCGTTGCCCACAGGGAAATGAAGTTCTTC
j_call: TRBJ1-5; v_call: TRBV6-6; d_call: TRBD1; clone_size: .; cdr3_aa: CASSYNGDRGGQPQHF; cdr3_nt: TGTGCCAGCAGTTATAACGGGGACAGGGGAGGGCAGCCCCAGCATTTT
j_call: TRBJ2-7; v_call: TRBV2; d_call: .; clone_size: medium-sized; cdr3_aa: CASSGIEQYF; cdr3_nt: TGTGCCAGCAGTGGCATAGAGCAGTACTTC
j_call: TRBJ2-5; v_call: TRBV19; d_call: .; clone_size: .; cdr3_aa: CASSTYPSGERETQYF; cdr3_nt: TGTGCCAGTAGTACCTATCCCTCCGGGGAGAGGGAGACCCAGTACTTC
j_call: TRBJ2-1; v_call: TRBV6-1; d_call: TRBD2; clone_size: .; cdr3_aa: CASRGTSGGSSSYNEQFF; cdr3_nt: TGTGCCAGCCGTGGGACTAGCGGGGGGTCTAGCTCCTACAATGAGCAGTTCTTC
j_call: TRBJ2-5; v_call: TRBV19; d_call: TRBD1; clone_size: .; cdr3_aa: CASSIPGGETQYF; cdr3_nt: TGTGCCAGTAGTATCCCAGGGGGTGAGACCCAGTACTTC
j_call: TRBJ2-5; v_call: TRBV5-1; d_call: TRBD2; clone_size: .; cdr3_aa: CASGAGGPSETQYF; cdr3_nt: TGCGCCAGTGGGGCGGGGGGACCCTCTGAGACCCAGTACTTC
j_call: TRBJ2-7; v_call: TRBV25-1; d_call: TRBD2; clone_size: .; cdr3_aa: CASSPGLADSYEQYF; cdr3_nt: TGTGCCAGCAGTCCCGGACTAGCGGATTCCTACGAGCAGTACTTC
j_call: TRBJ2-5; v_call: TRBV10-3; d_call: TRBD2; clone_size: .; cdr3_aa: CAISSGTSGNGETQYF; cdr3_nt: TGTGCCATCAGCTCCGGGACTAGCGGAAATGGGGAGACCCAGTACTTC
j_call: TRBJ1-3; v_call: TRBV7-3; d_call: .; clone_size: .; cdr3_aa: CASSLSSGTGNTIYF; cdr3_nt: TGTGCCAGCAGCTTATCGTCAGGGACTGGAAACACCATATATTTT
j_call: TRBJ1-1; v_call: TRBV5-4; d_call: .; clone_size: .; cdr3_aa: CASSLENRVGVTEAFF; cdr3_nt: TGTGCCAGCAGCTTGGAGAACAGGGTGGGGGTCACTGAAGCTTTCTTT
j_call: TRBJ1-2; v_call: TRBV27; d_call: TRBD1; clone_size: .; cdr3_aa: CASSYLGGPYGYTF; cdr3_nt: TGTGCCAGCAGTTATTTAGGGGGCCCCTATGGCTACACCTTC
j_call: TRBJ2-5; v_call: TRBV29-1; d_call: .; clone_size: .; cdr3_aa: CSAGGPGEAQYF; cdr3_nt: TGCAGCGCCGGGGGGCCTGGCGAGGCCCAGTACTTC
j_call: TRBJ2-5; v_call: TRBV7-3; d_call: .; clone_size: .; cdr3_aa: CASSLNPRTIQETQYF; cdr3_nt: TGTGCCAGCAGCTTAAACCCTCGGACCATCCAAGAGACCCAGTACTTC
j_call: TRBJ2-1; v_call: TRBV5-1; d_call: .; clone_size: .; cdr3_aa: CASSKDPYNEQFF; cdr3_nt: TGCGCCAGCAGCAAGGACCCCTACAATGAGCAGTTCTTC
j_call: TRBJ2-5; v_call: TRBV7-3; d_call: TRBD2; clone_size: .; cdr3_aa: CASRRGLAGAETQYF; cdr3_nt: TGTGCCAGCAGACGGGGACTAGCGGGAGCAGAGACCCAGTACTTC
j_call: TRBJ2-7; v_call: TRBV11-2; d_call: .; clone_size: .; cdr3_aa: CASSQQRLDEQYF; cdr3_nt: TGTGCCAGCAGCCAACAGAGATTGGACGAGCAGTACTTC
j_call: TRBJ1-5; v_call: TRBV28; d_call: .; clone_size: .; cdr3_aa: CASSPSGLKQPQHF; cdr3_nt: TGTGCCAGCAGTCCGTCGGGGTTAAAGCAGCCCCAGCATTTT
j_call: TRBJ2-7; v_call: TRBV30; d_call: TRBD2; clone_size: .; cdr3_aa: CAWSWRLAGEQYF; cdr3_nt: TGCGCCTGGAGTTGGAGACTAGCGGGGGAGCAGTACTTC
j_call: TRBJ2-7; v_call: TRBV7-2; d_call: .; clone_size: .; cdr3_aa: CASSLGPGDTYEQYF; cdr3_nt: TGTGCCAGCAGCTTAGGCCCAGGAGACACCTACGAGCAGTACTTC
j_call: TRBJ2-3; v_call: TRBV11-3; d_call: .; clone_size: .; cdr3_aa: CASSPGQSTDTQYF; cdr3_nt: TGTGCCAGCAGCCCCGGACAGAGCACAGATACGCAGTATTTT
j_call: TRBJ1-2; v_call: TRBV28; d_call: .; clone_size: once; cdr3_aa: CASGPTVGGANYGYTF; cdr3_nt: TGTGCCAGCGGACCGACTGTGGGGGGAGCTAACTATGGCTACACCTTC